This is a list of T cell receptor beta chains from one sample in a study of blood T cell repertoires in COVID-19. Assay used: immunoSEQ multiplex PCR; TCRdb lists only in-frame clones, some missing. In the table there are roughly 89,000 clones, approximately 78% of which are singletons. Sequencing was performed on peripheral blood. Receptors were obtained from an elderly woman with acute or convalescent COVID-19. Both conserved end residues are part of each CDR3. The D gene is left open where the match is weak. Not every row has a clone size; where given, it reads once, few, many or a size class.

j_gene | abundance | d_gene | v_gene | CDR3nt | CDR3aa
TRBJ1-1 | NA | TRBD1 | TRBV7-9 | TGTGCCAGCAGCTCACAGGGGGGGTCCACTGAAGCTTTCTTT | CASSSQGGSTEAFF
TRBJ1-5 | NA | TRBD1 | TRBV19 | TGTGCCAGTAATACCGGGACAGGGGGCAATCAGCCCCAGCATTTT | CASNTGTGGNQPQHF
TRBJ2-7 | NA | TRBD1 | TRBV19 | TGTGCCAGTAGTGGCAGGACAGGCGTCTACGAGCAGTACTTC | CASSGRTGVYEQYF
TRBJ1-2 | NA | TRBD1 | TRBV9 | TGTGCCAGCAGCGCCTCCGGGACAGTCTATGGCTACACCTTC | CASSASGTVYGYTF
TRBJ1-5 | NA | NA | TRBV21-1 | TGTGCCAGCAGCACAACCACGACAGGGGCGGGTGGCAATCAGCCCCAGCATTTT | CASSTTTTGAGGNQPQHF
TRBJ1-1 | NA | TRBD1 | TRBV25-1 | TGTGCCAGCAGCCAGGGGGTTACTGAAGCTTTCTTT | CASSQGVTEAFF
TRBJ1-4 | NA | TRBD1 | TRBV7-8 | TGTGCCAGCAGCTTGACAGGGGCCAGAAATGAAAAACTGTTTTTT | CASSLTGARNEKLFF
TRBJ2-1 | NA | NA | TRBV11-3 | TGTGCCAGCAGCGCACGGGATAACAATGAGCAGTTCTTC | CASSARDNNEQFF
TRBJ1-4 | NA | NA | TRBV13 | TGTGCCAGCAGCTTGAGCGGCCTCGGGGAAAAACTGTTTTTT | CASSLSGLGEKLFF
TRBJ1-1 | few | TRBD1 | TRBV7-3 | TGTGCCAGCAGTTTCCCGGGACAGCGGACTGAAGCTTTCTTT | CASSFPGQRTEAFF
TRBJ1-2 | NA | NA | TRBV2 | TGTGCCAGCAGTGAAGTGGAGGGTAAGATTGCCGGCTACACCTTC | CASSEVEGKIAGYTF
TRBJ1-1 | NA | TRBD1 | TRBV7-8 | TGTGCCAGCAGCTTAGGGGACAGGTCGGGAGCTTTCTTT | CASSLGDRSGAFF
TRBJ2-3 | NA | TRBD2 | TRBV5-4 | TGTGCCAGCAGCTTACTAGCGGGGGGGGACCTGGATACGCAGTATTTT | CASSLLAGGDLDTQYF
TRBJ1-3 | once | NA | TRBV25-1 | TGTGCCAGCAGTGCCGGGACTTCTTCGGCTGGAAACACCATATATTTT | CASSAGTSSAGNTIYF
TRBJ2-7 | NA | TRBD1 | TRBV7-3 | TGTGCCAGCAGCATGGACGGGACAGGGAATCGGGAGCAGTACTTC | CASSMDGTGNREQYF
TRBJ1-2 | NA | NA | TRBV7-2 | TGTGCCAGCAGCTTAGGCGGCTCCTCCTATGGCTACACCTTC | CASSLGGSSYGYTF
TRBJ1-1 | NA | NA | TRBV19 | TGTGCCAGTAGTACCAGGGGTGCGAGCACTGAAGCTTTCTTT | CASSTRGASTEAFF
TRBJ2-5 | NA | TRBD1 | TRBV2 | TGTGCCAGCGTAGGGAACAGGGGCGGGGAGACCCAGTACTTC | CASVGNRGGETQYF
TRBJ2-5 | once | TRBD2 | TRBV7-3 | TGTGCCAGCAGCTTATATGGCGGGGGACAAGAGACCCAGTACTTC | CASSLYGGGQETQYF
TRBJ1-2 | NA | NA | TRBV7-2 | TGTGCCAGCAGCCTGGGGGGGCAGTCAGCCTCTGGCTACACCTTC | CASSLGGQSASGYTF
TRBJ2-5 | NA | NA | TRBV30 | TGTGCCTGGAGGGACTCAGGACGGAGCCAAGAGACCCAGTACTTC | CAWRDSGRSQETQYF
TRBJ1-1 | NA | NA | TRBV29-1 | TGCAGCGTTAATACCGGACGGGAAAATGAAGCTTTCTTT | CSVNTGRENEAFF
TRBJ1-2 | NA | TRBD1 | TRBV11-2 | TGTGCCAGCAGCTTGAGGGGGCGAATGAGTGGCTACACCTTC | CASSLRGRMSGYTF
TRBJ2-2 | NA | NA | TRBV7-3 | TGTGCCAGCAGCTTAAGTCAATCTGGGGACAAACAAGGGGAGCTGTTTTTT | CASSLSQSGDKQGELFF
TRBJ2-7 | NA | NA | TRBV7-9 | TGTGCCAGCAGCTTAGAAGGGGCCCCTCGCGAGCAGTACTTC | CASSLEGAPREQYF
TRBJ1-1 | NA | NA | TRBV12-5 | TGTGCTAGTGGTTTGGATGACAGTGAAGCTTTCTTT | CASGLDDSEAFF
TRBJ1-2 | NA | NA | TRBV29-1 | TGCAGCGTTGGAATGGCAGGACGACCTTACCGCGGGAACTATGGCTACACCTTC | CSVGMAGRPYRGNYGYTF
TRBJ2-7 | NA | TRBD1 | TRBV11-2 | TGTGCCAGCAGCCCGTGGGACAGGTCCTACGAGCAGTACTTC | CASSPWDRSYEQYF
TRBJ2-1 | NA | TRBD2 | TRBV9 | TGTGCCAGCAGCCCCCGGGTAGCGGGGGGGTTCGGCAATGAGCAGTTCTTC | CASSPRVAGGFGNEQFF
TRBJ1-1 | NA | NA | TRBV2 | TGTGCCAGCAGAGCCACTTTGGGGGGGGCAACTGAAGCTTTCTTT | CASRATLGGATEAFF
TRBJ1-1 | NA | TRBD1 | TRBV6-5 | TGTGCCAGCAGTCAACCTACAGGGGGGGACACTGAAGCTTTCTTT | CASSQPTGGDTEAFF
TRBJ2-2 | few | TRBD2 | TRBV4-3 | TGCGCCAGCAGCCTGTTCCTAGCGGGGGGCGCCGGGGAGCTGTTTTTT | CASSLFLAGGAGELFF
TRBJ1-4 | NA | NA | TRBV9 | TGTGCCAGCAGCCGGGCCGCGAGCACGGAGGGAAAACTGTTTTTT | CASSRAASTEGKLFF
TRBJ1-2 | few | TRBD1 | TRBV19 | TGTGCCAGTAGTCGACAGGGCTCCTATGGCTACACCTTC | CASSRQGSYGYTF